Below, one T cell receptor (beta chain) is given with its context. The antigen is not known. These data originate in a study of blood T cells in healthy people across ages. General observations from the study: Age advanced and TCR beta diversity per million T cells fell, roughly linearly.

A J-beta primer mix and a sample-barcoded 5' primer were used in a second PCR of roughly 6 to 11 cycles. TCRdb reanalysed the 5' RACE reads using MiXCR and keeps one entry per CDR3 protein. Among about 1.8 million distinct CDR3 sequences, about 49% were seen once, and the ten largest hold more than 2%. Donor samples were obtained from healthy Caucasian individuals from Russia, aged about 6 to 100. From germline, CDR1 is SGHTA and CDR2 FQGNSA. CDR3 size: 13 residues. Input material: blood. The sequence came from a woman in her thirties or forties in good health. The chain uses TRBV7-2 and TRBJ2-5; a weak D match, TRBD1 (5 bases). The J call is doubtful: the DNA matches TRBJ2-7 better. The CDR3, as DNA: TGTGCCAGCAGCCCGGCAGGGTCCCGCGAGCAGTACTTC. Translation: CASSPAGSREQYF.